Sequencing of this T cell receptor (beta chain) was carried out in a study of cytomegalovirus exposure and HLA in healthy donors. In the PCR, 60 Vbeta and 13 Jbeta primers were used. Assay: immunoSEQ multiplex PCR; the TCRdb copy retains only in-frame clones and omits some. The sample yields about 65,000 clones, 60% to 80% seen once. This clone was observed once. Deletions cut 3 bases from V and 1 base from J, with 19 bases between. Per the germline V gene, CDR1 is SGHNT and CDR2 is YYREEE (reference sequence). This CDR3 has 17 amino acids. This sequence was found in a girl aged 10-17 years in good health and CMV-seropositive. The chain carries TRBV5-4 and TRBJ1-1; D possibly corresponds to TRBD1 (6 bases). Specimen: PBMCs. DNA for the CDR3: TGTGCCAGCAGCTCCAGCGGGGGGGCAATTGGGAACACTGAAGCTTTCTTT. Amino acid sequence: CASSSSGGAIGNTEAFF.